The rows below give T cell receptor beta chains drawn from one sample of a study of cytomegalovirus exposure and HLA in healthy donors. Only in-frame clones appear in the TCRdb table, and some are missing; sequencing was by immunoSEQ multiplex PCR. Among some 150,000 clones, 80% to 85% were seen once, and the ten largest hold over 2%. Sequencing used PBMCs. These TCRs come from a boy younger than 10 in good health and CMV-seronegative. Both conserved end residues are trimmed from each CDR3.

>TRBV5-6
ASSLRLATSTDTQY
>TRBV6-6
ASSYVTSGGELF
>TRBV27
ASSLLGGGPDTEAF
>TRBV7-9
ASSLPGIEGYT
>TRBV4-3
ASSQDRPSTDTQY
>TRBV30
AWSVQLGSDYGYT
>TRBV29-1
SAKGQKNIGELF
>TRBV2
ASTGGTGGFGGYGYT
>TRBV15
ATSGPGQGNSPLH
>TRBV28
ASSPHQAGTYEQY
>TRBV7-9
ASSPGRRPDEQY
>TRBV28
ASSSRTGLDVGYT
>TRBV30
AWWGARAGGLRDYGYT
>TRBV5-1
ASSTAGLAGGGSKETQY
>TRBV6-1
ASSVSGTRPGELF
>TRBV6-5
ASGRTSWQY
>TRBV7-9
ASSSVWGQGTQY
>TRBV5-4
ASGTGSWGSIDTDTQY
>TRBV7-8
ASSQLRGGLAGGPHEQY
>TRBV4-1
ASSQDPSGIIFSEQY
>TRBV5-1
ASSLEAGWTFS
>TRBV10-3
AIRKTELETSPLH
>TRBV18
ASSPRDRVDTEAF
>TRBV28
ASSFDGEGTDTQY
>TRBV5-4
ASSLPGQSAKSSYEQY
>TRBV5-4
ASSQVERNIQY
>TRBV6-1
ASSEIQGGAKNIQY
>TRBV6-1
ASSEASGSSYEQY